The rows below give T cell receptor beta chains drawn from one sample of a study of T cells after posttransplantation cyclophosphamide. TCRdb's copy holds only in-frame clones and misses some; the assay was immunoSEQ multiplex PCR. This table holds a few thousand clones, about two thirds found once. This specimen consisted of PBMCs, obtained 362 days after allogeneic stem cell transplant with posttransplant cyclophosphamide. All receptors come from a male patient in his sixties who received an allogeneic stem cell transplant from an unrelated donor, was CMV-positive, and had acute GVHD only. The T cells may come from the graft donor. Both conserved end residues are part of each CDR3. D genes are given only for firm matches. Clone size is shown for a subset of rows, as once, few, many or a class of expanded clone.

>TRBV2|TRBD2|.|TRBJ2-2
TGTGCCAGCAGTGCCACGACTAGCGGGAGCGCCGGGGAGCTGTTTTTT
CASSATTSGSAGELFF
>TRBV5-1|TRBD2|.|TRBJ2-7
TGCGCCAGCAGCTTCGCCACCGGACTAGCGGCTGCCTCCTACGAGCAGTACTTC
CASSFATGLAAASYEQYF
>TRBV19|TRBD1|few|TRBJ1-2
TGTGCCAGTAGTATAGCACACAGGGGTAGCTATGGCTACACCTTC
CASSIAHRGSYGYTF
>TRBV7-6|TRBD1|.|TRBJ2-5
TGTGCCAGCAGCCAAATCTCGGGACAGACGGAGACCCAGTACTTC
CASSQISGQTETQYF
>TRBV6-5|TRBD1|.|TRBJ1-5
TGTGCCAGCAGTCCCAGGGGGTTTAGCAATCAGCCCCAGCATTTT
CASSPRGFSNQPQHF
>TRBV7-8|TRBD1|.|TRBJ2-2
TGTGCCAGCAGCCCCCTCGCCCCGACAGGGGCAATAACCGGGGAGCTGTTTTTT
CASSPLAPTGAITGELFF
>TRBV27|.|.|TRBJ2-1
TGTGCCAGCAGTTTATGGACAAACTCCTACAATGAGCAGTTCTTC
CASSLWTNSYNEQFF
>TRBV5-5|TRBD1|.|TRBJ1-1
TGTGCCAGCCAGCTTGGGACAGGGCCCACTGAAGCTTTCTTT
CASQLGTGPTEAFF
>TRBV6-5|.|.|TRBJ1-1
TGTGCCAGCAGAGGGCCGCCGGGGGACACTGAAGCTTTCTTT
CASRGPPGDTEAFF
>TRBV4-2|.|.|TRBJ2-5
TGTGCCAGCAGCCAAGGAGGAGGTGGTGGAGGGACCCAGTACTTC
CASSQGGGGGGTQYF
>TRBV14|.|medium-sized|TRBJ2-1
TGTGCCAGCAGCCAAGATCTTGTCCAGATGCCTGCCCTTTACAATGAGCAGTTCTTC
CASSQDLVQMPALYNEQFF
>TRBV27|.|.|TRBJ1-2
TGTGCCAGCAGTTCCAGGATCGACCTATATCGCTATGGCTACACCTTC
CASSSRIDLYRYGYTF
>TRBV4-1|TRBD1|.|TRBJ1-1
TGCGCCAGCAGCGAAGGACAGGGGACCACTGAAGCTTTCTTT
CASSEGQGTTEAFF